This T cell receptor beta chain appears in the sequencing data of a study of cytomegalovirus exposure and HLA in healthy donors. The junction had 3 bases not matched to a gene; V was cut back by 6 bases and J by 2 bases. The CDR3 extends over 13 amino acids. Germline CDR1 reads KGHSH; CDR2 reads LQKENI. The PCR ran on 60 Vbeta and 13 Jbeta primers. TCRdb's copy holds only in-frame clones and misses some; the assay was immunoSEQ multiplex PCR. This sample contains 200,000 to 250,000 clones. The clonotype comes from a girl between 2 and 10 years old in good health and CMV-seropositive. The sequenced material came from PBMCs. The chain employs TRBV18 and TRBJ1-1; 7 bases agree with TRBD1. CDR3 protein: CASSGDSNTEAFF. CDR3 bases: TGTGCCAGCTCGGGGGACAGCAACACTGAAGCTTTCTTT.